Below are 22 T cell receptor beta chains sequenced from a single sample in a study of low-dose radiotherapy and immunotherapy resistance in tumors. TCR amplification involved about 20 PCR cycles with a constant-region primer and V-primer adapter. Each CDR3 protein is one row after TCRdb ran MiXCR on the reads. The sample consists of around 57,000 distinct CDR3 sequences, approximately 35% of them appearing once. Time point of the sample: after trial treatment. Treatment denoted: LDRT plus nivolumab, ipilimumab, low-dose cyclophosphamide and aspirin (RACIN trial). Sequenced here: PBMCs, sampled after low-dose radiotherapy plus immunotherapy. The source is a male donor with rectosigmoid adenocarcinoma.

Points on this clonotype: Given a far larger clone just one base away, this is likely a sequencing read error. The CDR3: CASSDSYEQYF. CDR3 in DNA: TGTGCCAGCAGCGACAGCTACGAGCAGTACTTC. The V gene is TRBV6-5, the J gene TRBJ2-7; TRBD1 is a possible D gene (5 bases). V lost 6 bases and J 3 bases, leaving 6 bases between the germline ends. Germline CDR1 reads MNHEY; CDR2 reads SVGAGI. CDR3 length: 11 residues.

This clonotype has at least ten counts. V is TRBV6-2 or TRBV6-3 and J is TRBJ2-2; D unresolved. Germline V lookup: CDR1 MNHEY, CDR2 SVGEGT. Between the trimmed V and J ends, which lost 7 bases and 4 bases, there was a span of 4 bases. The length of the CDR3 is 11 residues. The CDR3 loop reads CASKGTGELFF. CDR3 sequence (DNA): TGTGCCAGCAAGGGCACCGGGGAGCTGTTTTTT.

This clonotype occurred once. The chain has TRBV5-1 and TRBJ2-5; 11 positions match TRBD2. V lost 4 bases and J lost 1; bases outside the gene matches: 3. The length of the CDR3 is 15 residues. From germline, CDR1 is SGHRS and CDR2 YFSETQ. CDR3 loop: CASSMGLAAQETQYF. DNA of the CDR3: TGCGCCAGCAGCATGGGACTAGCGGCCCAAGAGACCCAGTACTTC.

This clonotype showed up many times. The chain employs TRBV7-2 and TRBJ2-5; 11 nucleotides match TRBD2. After removal of 3 bases from V and 2 bases from J, the junction contained 5 bases not matched to a gene. Germline CDR1 and CDR2: SGHTA and FQGNSA. The CDR3 sequence is 16 residues long. Written as DNA, the CDR3 is TGTGCCAGCAGCTTCTCGGGACTAGCGGTTCAAGAGACCCAGTACTTC. Amino acids: CASSFSGLAVQETQYF.

This clonotype was recorded at least ten times. The chain employs TRBV7-2 and TRBJ2-1; D ambiguous. The CDR3 length is 18 residues. Trimming left V 2 bases short and J 3 bases short, with 20 bases between. CDR1 is SGHTA and CDR2 is FQGNSA in the germline V gene. As DNA, the CDR3 is TGTGCCAGCAGCTTATCTGTTTTTTGGGTGGGAAACTACAATGAGCAGTTCTTC. It codes for CASSLSVFWVGNYNEQFF.

This clonotype has at least ten counts. J is TRBJ2-7 and V is TRBV25-1; D might be TRBD2 (6 bases). This CDR3 is built from 13 residues. Germline values: CDR1 MGHDK, CDR2 SYGVNS. V dropped 2 bases and J dropped 7 bases, with 12 bases sitting between them. The CDR3 spells CASSEPPRGEQYF. The CDR3 nucleotides are TGTGCCAGCAGTGAACCCCCTCGGGGGGAGCAGTACTTC.

The chain links TRBV20-1 to TRBJ1-2; TRBD1 matches 7 bases. The V and J ends lost 4 bases and 6 bases, in that order; junction bases with no gene match: 11. The CDR3 spans 14 residues. In germline, CDR1 is DFQATT, CDR2 SNEGSKA (reference sequence). DNA for the CDR3: TGCAGTGCTACCCCGGGAAGGGGGCTAGATGGCTACACCTTC. Its translation: CSATPGRGLDGYTF.

This clonotype was observed at least ten times. As the CDR3 is not closed by the conserved phenylalanine or tryptophan, this likely results from a read error. The limits of the CDR3 on the DNA are not certain, so only TCRdb's listed CDR3 is given. The chain employs TRBV4-1 and TRBJ1-1. The CDR3 has 11 amino acids, counting both end residues. Germline lookup yields CDR1 MGHRA and CDR2 YSYEKL. CDR3 region: CASSQDYKKVL.

This clonotype was seen ten or more times. The chain recombines TRBV20-1 with TRBJ2-1; 9 bases align to TRBD1. CDR1 and CDR2 from the germline V gene are DFQATT and SNEGSKA (reference sequence). V lost 6 bases and J lost 6; bases outside the gene matches: 6. The CDR3 length is 13 residues. DNA of the CDR3: TGCAGTGCACCAACAGGGGGCCGCAATGAGCAGTTCTTC. The encoded protein is CSAPTGGRNEQFF.

V and J are TRBV28 and TRBJ2-3; D is ambiguous. Germline CDR1 MDHEN, CDR2 SYDVKM. CDR3 size: 14 residues. Trimming left V 7 bases short and J 2 bases short, with 13 bases between. The DNA of the CDR3 is TGTGCCAGCACGAGACGCGGTTTCACAGATACGCAGTATTTT. Residues: CASTRRGFTDTQYF.

The chain carries TRBV13 and TRBJ2-5; D unclear. V was cut by 5 bases and J by 3 bases, with 16 bases left in between. CDR3 size: 15 residues. Germline V gene lookup returns CDR1 PRHDT and CDR2 FYEKMQ (reference sequence). The CDR3 spells CASSHLSSDEETQYF. For the CDR3, the DNA is TGTGCCAGCAGCCACCTGTCAAGCGACGAAGAGACCCAGTACTTC.

This chain uses TRBV2 with TRBJ2-1, with 15 bases identical to TRBD2. This CDR3 region has 18 residues. V dropped 3 bases and J dropped 9; count of bases not matched to a gene: 12. Germline CDR1 reads SNHLY; CDR2 reads FYNNEI. In DNA, the CDR3 is TGTGCCAGCAGTGAGGTCTTCGGACTAGCGGGAGGGCCGGGTGAGCAGTTCTTC. Its translation is CASSEVFGLAGGPGEQFF.

The J gene is TRBJ1-1, the V gene TRBV2, with a tentative D call TRBD1 (5 bases). The germline CDR1 and CDR2 sequences are SNHLY and FYNNEI. This CDR3 comprises 15 residues. Trimming took off 2 bases at V and 2 bases at J, with 12 bases between the two ends. CDR3 nucleotides: TGTGCCAGCAGTGAAACTAAGACAGCCAACACTGAAGCTTTCTTT. Translation gives CASSETKTANTEAFF.

The chain links TRBV7-8 to TRBJ2-2; D remains ambiguous. Germline values: CDR1 SGHVS, CDR2 FQNEAQ. CDR3 length: 14 residues. With 1 base removed from V and 4 bases from J, the gap between germline ends came to 7 bases. For the CDR3, the DNA is TGTGCCAGCAGCTTAGACCCTGTCACCGGGGAGCTGTTTTTT. It yields the protein CASSLDPVTGELFF.

About this clonotype: A far larger clone lies a single base away; this is likely a read error. This chain joins TRBV10-3 and TRBJ2-1; 9 nucleotides line up with TRBD2. The CDR3 consists of 13 residues. V was clipped by 4 bases and J by 10 bases; unmatched bases: 5. CDR1 and CDR2 from the germline V gene are ENHRY and SYGVKD. The CDR3 loop reads CAISGRGGDEQFF. The CDR3, as DNA: TGTGCCATCAGTGGGCGCGGGGGGGACGAGCAGTTCTTC.

With respect to this clonotype: A read error likely explains this, since a far larger clone differs by one base. V is TRBV27 and J is TRBJ1-6, with 8 bases aligning to TRBD1. CDR1 MNHEY and CDR2 SMNVEV come from the germline V gene (reference sequence). The CDR3 is 16 residues long. The CDR3 is CARSLTGQGTNSPLHF. The CDR3 coding sequence is TGTGCCAGGAGTTTGACCGGACAGGGAACGAATTCACCCCTCCACTTT.

This clonotype was counted at least ten times. The rearrangement joins TRBV27 to TRBJ2-7; the D gene could be TRBD1 or TRBD2 (5 bases each). Germline V gene lookup returns CDR1 MNHEY and CDR2 SMNVEV (reference sequence). Trimming removed 5 bases from V and 3 bases from J, with 11 bases in between. The length of the CDR3 is 13 residues. The DNA of the CDR3 is TGTGCCAGCAGTCCGGGGCCTGGCTACGAGCAGTACTTC. It specifies CASSPGPGYEQYF.

Judged by abundance, this clonotype is medium-sized. V and J are TRBV24-1 and TRBJ1-5; 9 bases map to TRBD1. CDR3 length: 15 amino acids. Trimming at V came to 12 bases and at J to 3 bases, leaving 11 bases not matched to a gene. Germline loops: CDR1 KGHDR, CDR2 SFDVKD. CDR3: CAGTRGQGTNQPQHF. In DNA form, the CDR3 reads TGTGCCGGTACTCGGGGACAGGGTACCAATCAGCCCCAGCATTTT.

The chain has TRBV15 and TRBJ2-1; TRBD1 matches at 7 bases. The J segment lost 4 bases and the V segment lost 3 bases, leaving 3 bases of the junction unmatched. The germline CDR1 and CDR2 sequences are LNHNV and YYDKDF (reference sequence). The CDR3 extends over 14 amino acids. As DNA, the CDR3 is TGTGCCACCAGCAGCGGGACAGCTTACAATGAGCAGTTCTTC. Its protein is CATSSGTAYNEQFF. The whole variable domain, filled in from reference TRBV15 and TRBJ2-1, reads DAMVIQNPRYQVTQFGKPVTLSCSQTLNHNVMYWYQQKSSQAPKLLFHYYDKDFNNEADTPDNFQSRRPNTSFCFLDIRSPGLGDTAMYLCATSSGTAYNEQFFGPGTRLTVL.

This clonotype was observed many times. The rearrangement joins TRBV28 to TRBJ2-4; 7 nucleotides line up with TRBD1. The ends lost 10 bases at V and 0 bases at J; junction bases unmatched: 12. The CDR3 length is 16 residues. From germline, CDR1 is MDHEN and CDR2 SYDVKM. CDR3 sequence reads: CATNLRGKIAKNIQYF. As DNA, the CDR3 is TGTGCCACGAACCTCAGGGGGAAAATAGCCAAAAACATTCAGTACTTC.

The genes are TRBV5-1 and TRBJ2-1, with 7 bases lining up with TRBD1. The CDR3 has 18 amino acids. V shed 4 bases and J 0 bases; nucleotides not matched to a gene: 13. Germline CDR1 and CDR2: SGHRS and YFSETQ. The CDR3 protein is CASSPGQPRVFSYNEQFF. CDR3 nucleotides: TGCGCCAGCAGCCCGGGACAGCCCAGGGTCTTCTCCTACAATGAGCAGTTCTTC.

This clonotype was detected ten times or more. This chain links TRBV27 with TRBJ2-1; TRBD2 matches 12 bases. Germline V gene data show CDR1 as MNHEY and CDR2 as SMNVEV (reference sequence). The V gene end was trimmed by 7 bases and the J gene end by 0 bases; junction bases not matched to a gene: 13. CDR3 length: 19 residues. The CDR3 here is CASIGGHLAGGSSYNEQFF. The CDR3 DNA follows: TGTGCCAGCATCGGGGGTCACCTAGCGGGGGGGAGCTCCTACAATGAGCAGTTCTTC.